The 18 T cell receptor beta chains in this list originate from one sample, sequenced in a study of cytotoxic CD8 clonotypes in ibrutinib-treated CLL. Profiling relied on immunoSEQ multiplex PCR, and the TCRdb table lists in-frame clones only, not all of them. The sample records just over 200,000 clones, around 70% being singletons. The specimen comprised PBMCs, sampled after 12 months of ibrutinib treatment. The receptor source for this set is a human donor with chronic lymphocytic leukemia.

The gene calls are TRBV4-2 and TRBJ2-7; no firm D call. CDR1 is LGHNA, CDR2 YNFKEQ, per germline. This CDR3 comprises 13 residues. Trimming cost V 0 bases and J 6 bases, with 9 bases left between them. The CDR3: CASSQDLIREQYF. The CDR3 nucleotides read TGTGCCAGCAGCCAAGATCTAATCCGCGAGCAGTACTTC.

V gene TRBV9 combines with J gene TRBJ1-2, with D possibly matching TRBD1 (6 bases). Germline assignment: CDR1 SGDLS and CDR2 YYNGEE. The CDR3 totals 15 residues. Trimming shortened V by 0 bases and J by 4 bases, and 13 bases separated the two germline ends. The CDR3: CASSVEQGGLYGYTF. The DNA for the CDR3 is TGTGCCAGCAGCGTAGAACAGGGAGGGCTCTATGGCTACACCTTC.

The chain is built from TRBV19 and TRBJ2-7; D unresolved. The CDR3 consists of 15 residues. Germline V lookup: CDR1 LNHDA, CDR2 SQIVND (reference sequence). V lost 10 bases, J lost 2 bases, and 21 bases lay in between. This chain's CDR3 is CATMDWGGDPYEQYF. CDR3 sequence (DNA): TGTGCCACTATGGATTGGGGTGGAGATCCCTACGAGCAGTACTTC.

This clone turned up a few times. The CDR3 DNA sequence: TGTGCCAGTAGAATGGGACAGGAAAGGAATGGCTACACCTTC. It is translated as CASRMGQERNGYTF. V and J are TRBV19 and TRBJ1-2, with 8 bases fitting TRBD1. Trimming at V came to 6 bases and at J to 6 bases, leaving 9 bases not matched to a gene. The CDR3 totals 14 residues. Germline V CDR1 and CDR2: LNHDA, SQIVND (reference sequence).

The rearrangement links TRBV30 to TRBJ1-2; a possible D gene is TRBD1 (5 bases). The CDR3 runs to 15 residues. Trimming removed 3 bases at V and 2 bases at J, with 16 bases between. The germline V gene encodes CDR1 GTSNPN and CDR2 SVGIG (reference sequence). CDR3 in amino acids: CAWSPPVGLNYGYTF. In nucleotides, the CDR3 is TGTGCCTGGAGCCCTCCCGTGGGGCTGAACTATGGCTACACCTTC.

The chain links TRBV5-1 to TRBJ1-3; D possibly corresponds to TRBD1 (5 bases). The CDR3 contains 14 residues. The V and J ends lost 5 bases and 2 bases respectively, with 11 bases between them. CDR1 and CDR2 (germline): SGHRS, YFSETQ. CDR3 sequence reads: CASRSRDAGNTIYF. The CDR3 DNA sequence: TGCGCCAGCAGGTCGCGGGACGCTGGAAACACCATATATTTT.

This clone occurred a few times. The chain employs TRBV25-1 and TRBJ1-1, with D hard to call. The germline CDR1 and CDR2 sequences are MGHDK and SYGVNS. V shed 3 bases and J shed 0 bases, with 8 bases lying between them. The CDR3 runs 14 residues. The CDR3 DNA sequence: TGTGCCAGCAGTGACGTTAGGTTGAACACTGAAGCTTTCTTT. It is translated as CASSDVRLNTEAFF.

This sequence joins TRBV2 and TRBJ1-2; the D is unclear. The V end was cut by 6 bases, the J end by 6 bases, with 11 bases between. Germline lookup yields CDR1 SNHLY and CDR2 FYNNEI. The CDR3 consists of 12 residues. CDR3 region: CASSYLRNGYTF. CDR3 coding DNA: TGTGCCAGCAGCTACTTGCGCAATGGCTACACCTTC.

V is TRBV27 and J is TRBJ2-1; weak D call: TRBD1 (5 bases). The CDR3 loop spans 14 amino acids. Trimming stripped 6 bases from V and 1 base from J, with 10 bases between. Germline CDR1 is MNHEY and CDR2 is SMNVEV (reference sequence). The CDR3 region is CASRIRGSYNEQFF. The CDR3 DNA sequence: TGTGCCAGCAGAATTAGGGGATCCTACAATGAGCAGTTCTTC.

This clone has a handful of counts. This chain connects TRBV2 to TRBJ2-7; D remains unclear. CDR3 length: 11 residues. Trimming removed 4 bases at V and 4 bases at J, with 5 bases between. Germline V gives CDR1 SNHLY, CDR2 FYNNEI. The CDR3 nucleotides are TGTGCCAGCAGTGCCGATTACGAGCAGTACTTC. This gives the protein CASSADYEQYF.

This chain uses TRBV2 with TRBJ2-5; D may match TRBD1 or TRBD2 (6 bases each). V lost 6 bases and J 4 bases, leaving 9 bases between the germline ends. CDR3 size: 12 residues. Germline V gene lookup returns CDR1 SNHLY and CDR2 FYNNEI. CDR3 region: CASRGGGETQYF. The CDR3, as DNA: TGTGCCAGCAGGGGGGGCGGAGAGACCCAGTACTTC. The whole variable domain, filled in from reference TRBV2 and TRBJ2-5, reads EPEVTQTPSHQVTQMGQEVILRCVPISNHLYFYWYRQILGQKVEFLVSFYNNEISEKSEIFDDQFSVERPDGSNFTLKIRSTKLEDSAMYFCASRGGGETQYFGPGTRLLVL.

V gene TRBV27 combines with J gene TRBJ2-1, with 7 bases lining up with TRBD1. The length of the CDR3 is 17 residues. The germline gives CDR1 MNHEY, CDR2 SMNVEV (reference sequence). The V gene end was trimmed by 6 bases and the J gene end by 6 bases; junction bases not matched to a gene: 17. CDR3 residues: CASSTTRRGQRANEQFF. In nucleotides, the CDR3 is TGTGCCAGCAGCACAACCCGTAGGGGGCAACGGGCCAATGAGCAGTTCTTC.

The J gene is TRBJ1-1, the V gene TRBV6-5, with 12 bases aligning to TRBD1. Germline lookup yields CDR1 MNHEY and CDR2 SVGAGI. This CDR3 region has 13 residues. Trimming took 11 bases from V and 1 from J; bases not matched to a gene: 2. The DNA for the CDR3 is TGTGCCGGGGACAGGGGGCAGAACACTGAAGCTTTCTTT. Its translation: CAGDRGQNTEAFF.

The chain carries TRBV5-1 and TRBJ1-2; no clear D. V gave up 1 base and J gave up 0 bases, with 13 bases separating them. Germline lookup yields CDR1 SGHRS and CDR2 YFSETQ. This CDR3 has 16 amino acids. CDR3 sequence reads: CASSLSQLQSNYGYTF. CDR3 in DNA: TGCGCCAGCAGCTTGAGTCAACTTCAATCTAACTATGGCTACACCTTC.

CDR3 residues: CAWRPRSGGRNQPQHF. The CDR3 region has the DNA TGTGCCTGGAGGCCCCGGTCGGGGGGGAGGAATCAGCCCCAGCATTTT. The V call is TRBV30, the J call TRBJ1-5, with D possibly matching TRBD1 (5 bases). The CDR3 has 16 amino acids. Germline CDR1 and CDR2: GTSNPN and SVGIG (reference sequence). V lost 3 bases, J lost 4 bases, and 19 bases lay in between.

V gene TRBV19 combines with J gene TRBJ2-5, with TRBD2 matching over 7 bases. The V gene end was trimmed by 10 bases and the J gene end by 5 bases; junction bases not matched to a gene: 10. The CDR3 totals 13 residues. Germline V gene sequence: CDR1 LNHDA, CDR2 SQIVND (reference sequence). CDR3 amino acids: CATRYARGETQYF. For the CDR3, the DNA is TGTGCCACTCGATACGCGCGGGGGGAGACCCAGTACTTC.

The genes are TRBV4-2 and TRBJ2-3; perhaps TRBD2 as D (6 bases). The CDR3 contains 17 residues. V lost 4 bases and J lost 6, with 23 bases in between. Germline loops: CDR1 LGHNA, CDR2 YNFKEQ. CDR3 protein: CASSLSPGPTAGDTQYF. In nucleotides, the CDR3 is TGTGCCAGCAGCCTTAGCCCGGGACCCACCGCGGGGGATACGCAGTATTTT.

This clone was seen just once. The chain joins TRBV27 to TRBJ2-3, with 9 bases lining up with TRBD1. The CDR3 length is 19 residues. The germline CDR1 and CDR2 sequences are MNHEY and SMNVEV (reference sequence). Trimming removed 4 bases from V and 0 bases from J; junction bases left unmatched: 14. CDR3 in amino acids: CASSSLQGAHAGSTDTQYF. DNA of the CDR3: TGTGCCAGCAGTTCACTACAGGGGGCTCACGCCGGGAGCACAGATACGCAGTATTTT.